This TCR beta chain was found in a study of blood T cell repertoires in COVID-19. Whole-study context: There were acute and convalescent COVID-19 samples, and they came from the United States, Italy and Spain.

Cohort assignment relied on participant-reported clinical history. Per the authors' pipeline: Counts of nucleated cells, estimated from reference gene primer amplification, were obtained. Measured with immunoSEQ multiplex PCR; TCRdb has only the in-frame clones, and not every one. For V, J and clone size, that table is used; D and trimming come from the DNA. The sample includes under 250,000 clones, about 83% seen only once; the top ten take 3.6%. The TCR was taken from a woman in her thirties or forties who had been exposed to COVID-19. The sample taken for sequencing was PBMCs or T cells enriched from blood (not recorded which).

The CDR3 spells CASSRPYGYTF. In DNA, the CDR3 is TGTGCCAGCAGTCGTCCCTATGGCTACACCTTC. The chain has TRBV28 and TRBJ1-2; D is uncertain. This CDR3 has 11 amino acids. Germline V gene data show CDR1 as MDHEN and CDR2 as SYDVKM. Trimming pared 5 bases from V and 4 bases from J, leaving 5 bases between.